This T cell receptor beta chain originates from a study of blood T cells in healthy people across ages. With 0 bases removed from V and 0 bases from J, the gap between germline ends came to 17 bases. The CDR3 contains 17 residues. Germline V gene data show CDR1 as DFQATT and CDR2 as SNEGSKA (reference sequence). The second PCR ran about 6 to 12 cycles with a sample-barcoded 5' primer and J-beta primers. One entry per CDR3 protein results from TCRdb running MiXCR on the 5' RACE reads. The repertoire includes about 830,000 distinct CDR3 sequences, 58% of them detected once, and roughly 22% sits in the top ten.

Sample: blood. This sequence originates from a man aged 30 to 45 in good health. The chain uses TRBV20-1 and TRBJ1-2; tentative D call: TRBD1 (5 bases). This CDR3 reads CSARDLFQGLPNYGYTF. The CDR3 DNA reads TGCAGTGCTAGAGATCTGTTCCAGGGCCTTCCTAACTATGGCTACACCTTC.